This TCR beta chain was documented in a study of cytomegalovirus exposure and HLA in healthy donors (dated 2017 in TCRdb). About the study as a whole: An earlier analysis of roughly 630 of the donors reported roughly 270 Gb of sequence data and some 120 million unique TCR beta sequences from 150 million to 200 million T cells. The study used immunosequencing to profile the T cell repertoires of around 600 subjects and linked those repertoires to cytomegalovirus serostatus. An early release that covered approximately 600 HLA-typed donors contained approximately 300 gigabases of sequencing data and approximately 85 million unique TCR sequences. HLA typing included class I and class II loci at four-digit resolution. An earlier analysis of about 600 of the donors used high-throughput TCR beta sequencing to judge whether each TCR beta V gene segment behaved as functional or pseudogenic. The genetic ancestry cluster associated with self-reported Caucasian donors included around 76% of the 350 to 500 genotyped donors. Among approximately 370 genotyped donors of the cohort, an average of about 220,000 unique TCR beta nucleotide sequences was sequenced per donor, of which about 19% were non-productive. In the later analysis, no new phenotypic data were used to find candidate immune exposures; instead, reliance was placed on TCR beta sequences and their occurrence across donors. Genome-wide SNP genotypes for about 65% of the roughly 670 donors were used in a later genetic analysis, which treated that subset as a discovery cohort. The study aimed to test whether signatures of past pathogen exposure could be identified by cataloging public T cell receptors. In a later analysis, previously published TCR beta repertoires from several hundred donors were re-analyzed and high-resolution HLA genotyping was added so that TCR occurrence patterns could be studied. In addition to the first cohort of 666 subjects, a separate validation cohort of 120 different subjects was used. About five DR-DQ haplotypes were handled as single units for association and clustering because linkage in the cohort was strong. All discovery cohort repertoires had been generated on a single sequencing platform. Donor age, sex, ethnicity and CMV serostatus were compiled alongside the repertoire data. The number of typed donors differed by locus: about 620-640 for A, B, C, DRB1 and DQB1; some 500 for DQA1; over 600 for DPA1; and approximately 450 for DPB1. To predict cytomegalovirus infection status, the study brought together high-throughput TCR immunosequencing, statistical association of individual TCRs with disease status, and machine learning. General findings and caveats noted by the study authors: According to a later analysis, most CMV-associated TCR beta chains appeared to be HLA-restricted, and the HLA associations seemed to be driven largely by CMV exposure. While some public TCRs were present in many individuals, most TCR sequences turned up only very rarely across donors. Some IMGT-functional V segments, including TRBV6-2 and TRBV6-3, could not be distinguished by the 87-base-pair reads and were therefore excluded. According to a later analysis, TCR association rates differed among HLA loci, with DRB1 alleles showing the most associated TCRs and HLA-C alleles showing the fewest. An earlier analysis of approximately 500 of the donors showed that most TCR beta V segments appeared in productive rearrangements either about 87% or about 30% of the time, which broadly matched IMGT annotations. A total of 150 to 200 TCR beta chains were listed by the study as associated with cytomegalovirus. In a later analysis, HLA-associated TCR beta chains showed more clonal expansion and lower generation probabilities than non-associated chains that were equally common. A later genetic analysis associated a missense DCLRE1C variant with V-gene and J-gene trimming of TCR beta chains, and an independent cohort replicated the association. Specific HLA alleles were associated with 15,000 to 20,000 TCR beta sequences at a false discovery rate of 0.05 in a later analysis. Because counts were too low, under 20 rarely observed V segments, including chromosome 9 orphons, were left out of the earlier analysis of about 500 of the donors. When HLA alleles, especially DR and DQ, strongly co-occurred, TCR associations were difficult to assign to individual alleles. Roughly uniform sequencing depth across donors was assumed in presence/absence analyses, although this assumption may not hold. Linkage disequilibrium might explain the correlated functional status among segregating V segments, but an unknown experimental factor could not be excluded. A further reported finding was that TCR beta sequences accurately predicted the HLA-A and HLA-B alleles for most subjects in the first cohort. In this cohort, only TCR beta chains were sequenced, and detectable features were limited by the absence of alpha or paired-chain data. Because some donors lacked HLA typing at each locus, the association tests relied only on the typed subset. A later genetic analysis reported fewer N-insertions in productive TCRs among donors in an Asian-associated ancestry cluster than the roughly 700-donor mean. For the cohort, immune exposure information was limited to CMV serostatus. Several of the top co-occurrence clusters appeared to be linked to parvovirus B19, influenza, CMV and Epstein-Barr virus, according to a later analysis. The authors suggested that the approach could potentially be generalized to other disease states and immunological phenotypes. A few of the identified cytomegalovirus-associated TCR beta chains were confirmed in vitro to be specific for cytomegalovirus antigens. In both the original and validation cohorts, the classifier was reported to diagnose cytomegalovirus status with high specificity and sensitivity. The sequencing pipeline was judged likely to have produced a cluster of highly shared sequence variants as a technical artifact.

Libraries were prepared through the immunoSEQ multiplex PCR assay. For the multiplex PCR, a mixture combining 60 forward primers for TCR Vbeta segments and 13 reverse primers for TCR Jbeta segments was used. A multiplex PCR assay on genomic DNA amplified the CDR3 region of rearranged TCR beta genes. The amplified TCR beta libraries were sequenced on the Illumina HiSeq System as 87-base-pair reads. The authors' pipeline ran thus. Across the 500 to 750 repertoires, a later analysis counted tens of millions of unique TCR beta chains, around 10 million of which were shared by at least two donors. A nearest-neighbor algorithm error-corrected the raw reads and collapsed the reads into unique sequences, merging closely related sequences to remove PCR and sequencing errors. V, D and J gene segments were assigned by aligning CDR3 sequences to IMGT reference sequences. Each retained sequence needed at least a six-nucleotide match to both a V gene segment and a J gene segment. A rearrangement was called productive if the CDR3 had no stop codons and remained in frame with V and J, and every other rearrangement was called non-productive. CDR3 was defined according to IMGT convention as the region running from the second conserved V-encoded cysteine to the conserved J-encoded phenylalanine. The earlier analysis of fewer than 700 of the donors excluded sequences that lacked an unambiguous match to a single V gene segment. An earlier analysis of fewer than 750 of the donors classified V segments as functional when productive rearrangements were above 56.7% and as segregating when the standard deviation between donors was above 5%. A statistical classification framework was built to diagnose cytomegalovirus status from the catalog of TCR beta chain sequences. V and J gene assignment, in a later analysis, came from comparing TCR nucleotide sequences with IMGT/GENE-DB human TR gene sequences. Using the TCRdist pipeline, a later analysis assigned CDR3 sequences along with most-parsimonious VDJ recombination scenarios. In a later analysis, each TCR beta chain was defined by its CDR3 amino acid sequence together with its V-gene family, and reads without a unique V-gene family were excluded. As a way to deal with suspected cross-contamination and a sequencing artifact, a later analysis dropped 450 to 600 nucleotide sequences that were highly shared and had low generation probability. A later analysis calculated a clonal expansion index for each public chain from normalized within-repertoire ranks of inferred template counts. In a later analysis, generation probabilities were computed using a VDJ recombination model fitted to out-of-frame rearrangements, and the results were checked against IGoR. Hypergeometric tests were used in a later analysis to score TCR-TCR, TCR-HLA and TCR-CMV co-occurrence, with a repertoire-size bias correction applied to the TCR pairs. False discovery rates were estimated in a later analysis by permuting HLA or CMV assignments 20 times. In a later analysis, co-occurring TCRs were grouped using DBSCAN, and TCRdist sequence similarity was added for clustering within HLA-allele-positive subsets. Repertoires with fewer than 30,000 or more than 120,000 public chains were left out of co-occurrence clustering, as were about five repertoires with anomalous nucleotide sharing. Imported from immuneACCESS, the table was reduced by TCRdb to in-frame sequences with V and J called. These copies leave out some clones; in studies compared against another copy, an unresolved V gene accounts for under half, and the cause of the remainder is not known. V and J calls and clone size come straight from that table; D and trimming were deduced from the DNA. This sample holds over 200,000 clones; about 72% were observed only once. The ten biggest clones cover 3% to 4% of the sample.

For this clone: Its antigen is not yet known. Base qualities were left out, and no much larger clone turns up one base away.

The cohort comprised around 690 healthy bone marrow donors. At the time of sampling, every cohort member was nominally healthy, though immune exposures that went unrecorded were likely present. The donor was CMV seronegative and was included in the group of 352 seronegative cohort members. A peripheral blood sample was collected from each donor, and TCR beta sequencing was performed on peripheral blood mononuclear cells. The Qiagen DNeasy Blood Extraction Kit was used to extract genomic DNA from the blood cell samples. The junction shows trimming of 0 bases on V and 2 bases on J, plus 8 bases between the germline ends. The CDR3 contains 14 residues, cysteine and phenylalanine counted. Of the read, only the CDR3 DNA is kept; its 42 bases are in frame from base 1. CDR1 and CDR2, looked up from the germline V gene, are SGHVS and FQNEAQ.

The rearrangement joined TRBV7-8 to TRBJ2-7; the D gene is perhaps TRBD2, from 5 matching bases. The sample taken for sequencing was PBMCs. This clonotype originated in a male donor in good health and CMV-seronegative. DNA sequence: TGTGCCAGCAGCTTAGCGCGGGCAGCCTACGAGCAGTACTTC. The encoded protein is CASSLARAAYEQYF.